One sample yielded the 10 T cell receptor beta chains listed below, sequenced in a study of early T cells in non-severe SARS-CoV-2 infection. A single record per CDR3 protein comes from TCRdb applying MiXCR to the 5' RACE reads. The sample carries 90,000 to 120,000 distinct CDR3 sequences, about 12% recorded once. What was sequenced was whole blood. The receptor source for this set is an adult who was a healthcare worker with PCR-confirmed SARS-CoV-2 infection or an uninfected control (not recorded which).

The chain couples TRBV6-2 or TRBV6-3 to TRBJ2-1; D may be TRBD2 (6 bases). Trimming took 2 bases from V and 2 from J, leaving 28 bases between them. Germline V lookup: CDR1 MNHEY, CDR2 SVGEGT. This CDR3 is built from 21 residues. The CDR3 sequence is CASSYPTLPGAAMFTYNEQFF. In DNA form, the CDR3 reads TGTGCCAGCAGTTACCCGACATTACCGGGAGCAGCTATGTTTACCTACAATGAGCAGTTCTTC.

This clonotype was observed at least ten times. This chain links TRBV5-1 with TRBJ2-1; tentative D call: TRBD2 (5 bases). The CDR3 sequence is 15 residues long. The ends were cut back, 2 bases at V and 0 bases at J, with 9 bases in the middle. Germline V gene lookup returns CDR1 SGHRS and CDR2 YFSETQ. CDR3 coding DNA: TGCGCCAGCAGCTTTCCCCGGGGCTCCTACAATGAGCAGTTCTTC. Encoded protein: CASSFPRGSYNEQFF.

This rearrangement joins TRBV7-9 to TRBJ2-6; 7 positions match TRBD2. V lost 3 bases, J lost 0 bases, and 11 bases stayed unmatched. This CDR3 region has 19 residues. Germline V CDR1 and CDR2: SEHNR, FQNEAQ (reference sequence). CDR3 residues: CASSFMRGTSYSGANVLTF. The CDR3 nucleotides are TGTGCCAGCAGCTTTATGCGGGGGACCAGTTACTCTGGGGCCAACGTCCTGACTTTC.

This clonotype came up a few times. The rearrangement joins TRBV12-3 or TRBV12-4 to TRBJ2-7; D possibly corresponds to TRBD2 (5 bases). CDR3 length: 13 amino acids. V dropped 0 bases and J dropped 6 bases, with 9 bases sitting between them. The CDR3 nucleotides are TGTGCCAGCAGTTTAGCCCCGGGGATCGAGCAGTACTTC. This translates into CASSLAPGIEQYF.

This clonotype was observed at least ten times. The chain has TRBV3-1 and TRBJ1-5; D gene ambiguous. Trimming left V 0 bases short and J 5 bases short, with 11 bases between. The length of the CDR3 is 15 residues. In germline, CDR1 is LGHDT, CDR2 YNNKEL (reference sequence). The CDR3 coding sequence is TGTGCCAGCAGCCAAGAAGAGGCTTATGATCAGCCCCAGCATTTT. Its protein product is CASSQEEAYDQPQHF.

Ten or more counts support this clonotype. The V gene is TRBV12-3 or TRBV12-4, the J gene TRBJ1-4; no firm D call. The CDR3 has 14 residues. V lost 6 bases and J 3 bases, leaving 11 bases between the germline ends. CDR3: CASRDHHSNEKLFF. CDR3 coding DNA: TGTGCCAGCAGGGACCACCACTCTAATGAAAAACTGTTTTTT.

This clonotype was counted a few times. CDR3 sequence: CASSLGQGREKLFF. CDR3 coding DNA: TGTGCCAGCAGCTTAGGCCAGGGTCGAGAAAAACTGTTTTTT. This sequence joins TRBV7-6 and TRBJ1-4, with D perhaps TRBD1 (5 bases). Trimming removed 1 base from V and 8 bases from J, with 11 bases in between. The CDR3 is 14 amino acids. The V gene's germline CDR1 is SGHVS and CDR2 FNYEAQ.

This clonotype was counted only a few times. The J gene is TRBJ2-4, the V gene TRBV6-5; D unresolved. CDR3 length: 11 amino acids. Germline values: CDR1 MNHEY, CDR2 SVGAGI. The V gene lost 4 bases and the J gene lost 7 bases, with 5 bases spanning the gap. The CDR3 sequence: CASSSQNIQYF. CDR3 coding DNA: TGTGCCAGCAGTTCCCAGAACATTCAGTACTTC.

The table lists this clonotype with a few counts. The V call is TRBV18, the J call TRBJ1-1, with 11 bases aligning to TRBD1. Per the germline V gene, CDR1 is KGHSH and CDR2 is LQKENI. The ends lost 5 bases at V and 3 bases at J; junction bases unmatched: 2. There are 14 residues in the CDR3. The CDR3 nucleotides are TGTGCCAGCTCATGGGGACAGGGGGACACTGAAGCTTTCTTT. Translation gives CASSWGQGDTEAFF.

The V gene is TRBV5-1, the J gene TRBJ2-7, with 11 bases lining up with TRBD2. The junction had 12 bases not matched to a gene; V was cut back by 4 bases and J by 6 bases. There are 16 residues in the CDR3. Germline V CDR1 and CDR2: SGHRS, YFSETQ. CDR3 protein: CASSPGGGTSGLEQYF. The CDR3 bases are TGCGCCAGCAGCCCTGGAGGGGGGACTAGCGGCCTCGAGCAGTACTTC.